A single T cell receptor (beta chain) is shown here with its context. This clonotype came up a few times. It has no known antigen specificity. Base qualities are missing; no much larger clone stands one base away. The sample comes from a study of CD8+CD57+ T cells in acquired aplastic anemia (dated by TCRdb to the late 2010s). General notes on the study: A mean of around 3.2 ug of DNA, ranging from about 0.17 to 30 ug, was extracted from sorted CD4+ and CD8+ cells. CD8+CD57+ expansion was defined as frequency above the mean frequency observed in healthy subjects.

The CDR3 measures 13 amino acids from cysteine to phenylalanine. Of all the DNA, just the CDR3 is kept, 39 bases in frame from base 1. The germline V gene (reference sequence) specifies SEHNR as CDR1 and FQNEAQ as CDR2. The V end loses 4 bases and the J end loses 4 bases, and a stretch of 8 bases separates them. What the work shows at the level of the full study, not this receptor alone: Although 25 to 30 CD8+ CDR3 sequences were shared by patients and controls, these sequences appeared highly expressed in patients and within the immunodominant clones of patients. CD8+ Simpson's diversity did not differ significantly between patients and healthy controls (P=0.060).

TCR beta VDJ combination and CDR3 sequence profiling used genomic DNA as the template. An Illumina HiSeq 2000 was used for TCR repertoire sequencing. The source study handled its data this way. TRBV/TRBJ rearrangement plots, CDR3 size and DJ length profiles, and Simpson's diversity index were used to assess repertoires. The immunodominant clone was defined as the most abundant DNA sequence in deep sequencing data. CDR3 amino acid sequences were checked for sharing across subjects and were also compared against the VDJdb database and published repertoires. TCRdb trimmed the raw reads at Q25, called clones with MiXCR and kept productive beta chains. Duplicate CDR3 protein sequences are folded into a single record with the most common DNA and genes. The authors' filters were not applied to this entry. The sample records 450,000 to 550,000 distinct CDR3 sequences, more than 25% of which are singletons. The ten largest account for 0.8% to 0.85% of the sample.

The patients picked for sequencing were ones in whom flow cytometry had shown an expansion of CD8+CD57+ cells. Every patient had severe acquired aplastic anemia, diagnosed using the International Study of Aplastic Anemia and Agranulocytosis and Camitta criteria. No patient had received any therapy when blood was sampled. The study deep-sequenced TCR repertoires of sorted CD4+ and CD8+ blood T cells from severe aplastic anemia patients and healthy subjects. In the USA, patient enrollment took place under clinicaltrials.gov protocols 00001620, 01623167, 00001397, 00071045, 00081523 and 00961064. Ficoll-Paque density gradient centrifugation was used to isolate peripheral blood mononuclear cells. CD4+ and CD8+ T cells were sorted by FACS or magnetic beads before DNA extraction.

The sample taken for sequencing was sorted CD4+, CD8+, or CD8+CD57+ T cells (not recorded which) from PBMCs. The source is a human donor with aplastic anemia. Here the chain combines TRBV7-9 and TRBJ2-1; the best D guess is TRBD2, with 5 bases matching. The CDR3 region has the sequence CASSSGLYNEQFF. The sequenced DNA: TGTGCCAGCAGCTCGGGATTGTACAATGAGCAGTTCTTC. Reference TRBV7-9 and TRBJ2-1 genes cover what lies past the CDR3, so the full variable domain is DTGVSQNPRHKITKRGQNVTFRCDPISEHNRLYWYRQTLGQGPEFLTYFQNEAQLEKSRLLSDRFSAERPKGSFSTLEIQRTEQGDSAMYLCASSSGLYNEQFFGPGTRLTVL.